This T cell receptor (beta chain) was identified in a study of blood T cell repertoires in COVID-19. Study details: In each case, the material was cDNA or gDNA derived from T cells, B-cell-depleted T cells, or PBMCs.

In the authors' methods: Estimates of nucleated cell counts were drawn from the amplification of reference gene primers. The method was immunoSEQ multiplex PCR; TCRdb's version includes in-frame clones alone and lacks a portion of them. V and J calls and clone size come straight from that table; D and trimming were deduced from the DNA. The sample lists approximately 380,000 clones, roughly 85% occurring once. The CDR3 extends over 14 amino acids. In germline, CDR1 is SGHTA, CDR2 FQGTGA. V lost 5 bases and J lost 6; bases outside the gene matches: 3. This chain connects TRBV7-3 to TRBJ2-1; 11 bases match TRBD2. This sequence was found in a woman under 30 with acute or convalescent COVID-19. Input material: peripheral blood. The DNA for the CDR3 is TGTGCCAGCAGCCCGACTAGCGGGGCCAATGAGCAGTTCTTC. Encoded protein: CASSPTSGANEQFF.